Sequencing of this T cell receptor beta chain was carried out in a study of blood T cell repertoires in COVID-19. Looking at the study overall: Italy, Spain and the United States were the sources of the convalescent and acute COVID-19 samples. T cells, B-cell-depleted T cells, or PBMCs provided the cDNA or gDNA that served as material.

The CDR3 is 15 residues long. The V gene's germline CDR1 is SGHDT and CDR2 YYEEEE. The V end lost 4 bases, the J end lost 4 bases, and 16 bases lay between the germline ends. Source study methods: Nucleated cell counts were estimated from reference gene primer amplification. Data came from immunoSEQ multiplex PCR; TCRdb stores just in-frame clones and leaves some out. The V and J calls and the clone size are those of that table, but D and trimming were determined from the DNA. Of tens of thousands of clones in the sample, about 90% were seen once. V and J are TRBV5-6 and TRBJ2-3; a possible D gene is TRBD1 (6 bases). Material: peripheral blood. The source of this sequence is a human donor in a cohort sampled during active COVID-19. As DNA, the CDR3 is TGTGCCAGCAGCCGACCGGGACACCCTTCAGATACGCAGTATTTT. Translation: CASSRPGHPSDTQYF.